This T cell receptor beta chain was sequenced during a study of blood T cells in healthy people across ages. Study-wide findings and caveats: Expanded clonotype shifts may have been confounded, as the donors had an unknown CMV status.

On this clonotype: The antigen is not known.

Germline CDR1 and CDR2: MNHEY and SVGAGI. CDR3 size: 16 residues. J lost 4 bases, V lost 5 bases, and 10 bases had no gene match. Through a sample-barcoded 5' primer and a J-beta primer mix, a second PCR was run for roughly 6 to 12 cycles. TCRdb fed the 5' RACE reads into MiXCR, producing one record per CDR3 protein. The repertoire includes around 1.5 million distinct CDR3 sequences, about 40% of them detected once, and less than 8% sits in the top ten. The chain has TRBV6-5 and TRBJ2-3, with 9 bases fitting TRBD1. Input material: blood. This clonotype originated in a woman between 18 and 29 years old in good health. This CDR3 reads CASSTPTGGNPDTQYF. The CDR3 DNA reads as TGTGCCAGCAGTACCCCGACAGGGGGAAACCCAGATACGCAGTATTTT.